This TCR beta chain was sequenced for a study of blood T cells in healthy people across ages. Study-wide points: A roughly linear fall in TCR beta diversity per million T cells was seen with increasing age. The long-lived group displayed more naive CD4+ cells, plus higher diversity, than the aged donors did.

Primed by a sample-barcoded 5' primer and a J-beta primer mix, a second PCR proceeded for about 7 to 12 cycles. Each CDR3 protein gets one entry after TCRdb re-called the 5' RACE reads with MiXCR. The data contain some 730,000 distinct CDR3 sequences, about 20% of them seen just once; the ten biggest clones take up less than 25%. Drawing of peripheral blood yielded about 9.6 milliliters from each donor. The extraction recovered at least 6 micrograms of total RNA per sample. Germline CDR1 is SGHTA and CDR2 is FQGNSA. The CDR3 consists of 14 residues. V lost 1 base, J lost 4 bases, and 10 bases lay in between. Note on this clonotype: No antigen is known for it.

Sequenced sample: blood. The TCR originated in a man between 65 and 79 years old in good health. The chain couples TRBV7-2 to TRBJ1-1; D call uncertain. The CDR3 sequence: CASSLGLGITEAFF. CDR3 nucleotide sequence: TGTGCCAGCAGCTTAGGGCTGGGTATCACTGAAGCTTTCTTT.